This is a list of T cell receptor beta chains from one sample in a study of T-cell reconstitution after alpha-beta-depleted transplantation in children. TCRdb fed the PCR reads into MiXCR, producing one record per CDR3 protein. The data show 440,000 or so distinct CDR3 sequences, 43% seen once. The sequencing here drew on PBMCs, taken before TCRalphabeta/CD19-depleted stem cell transplant. Source of these receptors: a girl aged 2 to 9 with aplastic anemia, due to receive a stem cell transplant. CDR3s include the opening cysteine and the closing phenylalanine or tryptophan. Fields, in order: CDR3 DNA, CDR3 protein, clone size, J gene, V gene, D gene, CDR3 length. The D gene is left open where the match is weak. Clone size is given for some rows only: seen once, a few or many times, or a class if the clone is expanded.

CDR3 DNA: TGTGCCAGCAGCCCCCGGGGGGGGAAGAACACTGAAGCTTTCTTT
CDR3 protein: CASSPRGGKNTEAFF
clone size: -
J gene: TRBJ1-1
V gene: TRBV7-9
D gene: -
CDR3 length: 15

CDR3 DNA: TGTTCCAGCAGCCTAACACAGGGGTATGTGTCGCCCCAGCATTTT
CDR3 protein: CSSSLTQGYVSPQHF
clone size: -
J gene: TRBJ1-5
V gene: TRBV27
D gene: TRBD1
CDR3 length: 15

CDR3 DNA: TGCAGTGCTAGAGATCAAAGTCGCGGGACAGATACGCAGTATTTT
CDR3 protein: CSARDQSRGTDTQYF
clone size: once
J gene: TRBJ2-3
V gene: TRBV20-1
D gene: -
CDR3 length: 15

CDR3 DNA: TGCGCCAGCAGCTTGGCTCCCAGCGGGGACTACAATGAGCAGTTCTTC
CDR3 protein: CASSLAPSGDYNEQFF
clone size: few
J gene: TRBJ2-1
V gene: TRBV5-1
D gene: TRBD2
CDR3 length: 16

CDR3 DNA: TGTGCCAGCACCCGACAGCGGCTCACAGATACGCAGTATTTT
CDR3 protein: CASTRQRLTDTQYF
clone size: -
J gene: TRBJ2-3
V gene: TRBV12-3/TRBV12-4
D gene: -
CDR3 length: 14

CDR3 DNA: TGTGCCAGCAGCTTTCCTGGACAGGGAGGAAACTATGGCTACACCTTC
CDR3 protein: CASSFPGQGGNYGYTF
clone size: -
J gene: TRBJ1-2
V gene: TRBV5-6
D gene: TRBD1
CDR3 length: 16

CDR3 DNA: TGCAGTGCTAGAGAGGGTGGCGGGGGGGCCTACGAGCAGTACTTC
CDR3 protein: CSAREGGGGAYEQYF
clone size: once
J gene: TRBJ2-7
V gene: TRBV20-1
D gene: TRBD2
CDR3 length: 15

CDR3 DNA: TGTGCCAGCAGCCCCGGGATATCCTACGAGCAGTACTTC
CDR3 protein: CASSPGISYEQYF
clone size: many
J gene: TRBJ2-7
V gene: TRBV12-3/TRBV12-4
D gene: -
CDR3 length: 13

CDR3 DNA: TGCAGTGCCCAGATGACAGGGATCGGGCAGCCCCAGCATTTT
CDR3 protein: CSAQMTGIGQPQHF
clone size: -
J gene: TRBJ1-5
V gene: TRBV20-1
D gene: TRBD1
CDR3 length: 14

CDR3 DNA: TGCGCCAGCAGCGTTGGGGCAGGGGAAGAGACCCAGTACTTC
CDR3 protein: CASSVGAGEETQYF
clone size: many
J gene: TRBJ2-5
V gene: TRBV5-1
D gene: -
CDR3 length: 14

CDR3 DNA: TGTGCCAGCAGCTTCCAGCGTTATATCTACGAGCAGTACTTC
CDR3 protein: CASSFQRYIYEQYF
clone size: -
J gene: TRBJ2-7
V gene: TRBV7-2
D gene: -
CDR3 length: 14

CDR3 DNA: TGTGCCAGCTCGCCCCGGACTGGACCGAACACCGGGGAGCTGTTTTTT
CDR3 protein: CASSPRTGPNTGELFF
clone size: few
J gene: TRBJ2-2
V gene: TRBV18
D gene: -
CDR3 length: 16

CDR3 DNA: TGCAGTGCTAGAGGTAGTCTTGGCACAGATACGCAGTATTTT
CDR3 protein: CSARGSLGTDTQYF
clone size: -
J gene: TRBJ2-3
V gene: TRBV20-1
D gene: -
CDR3 length: 14